This T cell receptor (beta chain) derives from a study of CD8 T cells in ankylosing spondylitis. Study conclusions and caveats: Prior literature has documented some motif variants in synovial fluid and blood from reactive arthritis.

On this clonotype: The antigen remains undetermined.

TCRdb processed the 5' RACE reads anew with MiXCR; each CDR3 protein has one entry. Of 150,000 to 200,000 distinct CDR3 sequences detected, around 10% appear once; the ten largest clones hold almost 30%. The CDR3 is 16 amino acids. The germline V gene has CDR1 SGHDN and CDR2 FVKESK. J gave up 4 bases and V 5 bases, and 12 bases lay outside the gene matches. The sequence came from a male donor with ankylosing spondylitis or in good health (not recorded which). The genes are TRBV14 and TRBJ2-3, with 7 bases matching TRBD2. Sequenced: blood, either unsorted or a sorted T cell fraction (not recorded which). CDR3 loop: CASSKRTSWKSDTQYF. The CDR3 nucleotides read TGTGCCAGCAGCAAGCGGACTAGTTGGAAGTCAGATACGCAGTATTTT.